In its sample, the clone carrying this T cell receptor beta chain was seen a few times. Antigen specificity is unknown. With V trimmed by 1 base and J by 6 bases, 6 bases remained unmatched. Germline values: CDR1 SEHNR, CDR2 FQNEAQ (reference sequence). CDR3 size: 15 residues. This sample is drawn from a study of CD8 T cells in ankylosing spondylitis. Findings and limits, study-wide: CD8+ cells made up the disease-linked clones, which were relatively rare in peripheral blood. Ankylosing spondylitis blood appeared to be characterized by a TCR beta motif of about 8 highly homologous variants. Reportedly, matched ankylosing spondylitis synovial fluid was significantly enriched for disease-linked clones.

TCRdb itself ran the 5' RACE reads through MiXCR, one entry per CDR3 protein. Of around 430,000 distinct CDR3 sequences in the sample, about 15% are singletons; the top ten hold just over 1%. What was sequenced was blood, either unsorted or a sorted T cell fraction (not recorded which). The chain combines TRBV7-9 with TRBJ2-3, with 8 nucleotides matching TRBD1. This receptor was taken from a male donor with ankylosing spondylitis. The CDR3 region is CASSLGTGHTDTQYF. CDR3 DNA: TGTGCCAGCAGCTTAGGGACAGGGCATACGGATACGCAGTATTTT.